The 29 T cell receptor beta chains reported below all come from one sample, sequenced in a study of Graves' ophthalmopathy and Graves' hyperthyroidism. RNA transcripts yielded amplified TCR beta CDR3 regions. In the first round, RT-PCR was carried out with HTBI primers, and a multiplex PCR formed the second round. Each CDR3 protein gets one entry after TCRdb re-called the multiplex PCR reads with MiXCR. The repertoire consists of some 240,000 distinct CDR3 sequences, with 45% to 55% occurring once and the leading ten covering 40% to 55%. Sequenced sample: peripheral blood. These receptors all stem from an adult man with Graves' ophthalmopathy.

The gene calls are TRBV12-3 or TRBV12-4 and TRBJ2-7; D remains ambiguous. The germline V and J ends were trimmed by 5 bases and 6 bases, with 14 bases remaining between them. The CDR3 is made up of 13 amino acids. The CDR3 nucleotides read TGTGCCAGCAGTCTGGACGGTTTAGGCGAGCAGTACTTC. Protein: CASSLDGLGEQYF.

The V gene is TRBV7-8, the J gene TRBJ2-7; TRBD1 matches 9 bases. The CDR3 is 14 residues long. J gave up 5 bases and V 4 bases, and 6 bases lay outside the gene matches. Germline V gives CDR1 SGHVS, CDR2 FQNEAQ. As DNA, the CDR3 is TGTGCCAGCAGCTCGGGACAGGGTTTCCACGAGCAGTACTTC. This encodes CASSSGQGFHEQYF.

The chain couples TRBV7-2 to TRBJ2-7; no reliable D call. This CDR3 region has 13 residues. Trimming removed 3 bases from V and 3 bases from J, with 9 bases in between. Per germline, CDR1 SGHTA and CDR2 FQGNSA. In DNA form, the CDR3 reads TGTGCCAGCAGCTTGCAGGAGATCTACGAGCAGTACTTC. Protein product: CASSLQEIYEQYF.

Only one count was recorded for this clonotype. The chain is built from TRBV7-2 and TRBJ2-7; D is possibly TRBD1 (5 bases). Trimming took 0 bases from V and 1 from J, leaving 7 bases between them. The CDR3 runs 14 residues. Germline CDR1 is SGHTA and CDR2 is FQGNSA. The CDR3 coding sequence is TGTGCCAGCAGCTTAGCCCGGACATCCTACGAGCAGTACTTC. Protein: CASSLARTSYEQYF.

This chain joins TRBV6-1 and TRBJ2-7; the D is unclear. The CDR3 length is 12 residues. Germline V gene lookup returns CDR1 MNHNS and CDR2 SASEGT. Trimming left V 5 bases short and J 0 bases short, with 5 bases between. The CDR3 region has the DNA TGTGCCAGCAGTCACAGCTCCTACGAGCAGTACTTC. It is translated as CASSHSSYEQYF.

The chain is built from TRBV6-6 and TRBJ1-1; no clear D gene. V was pared by 5 bases and J by 6 bases, with 10 bases between. Germline V CDR1 and CDR2: MNHNY, SVGAGI (reference sequence). The CDR3 covers 12 residues. The CDR3 DNA follows: TGTGCCAGCAGTAACCCAAGATCTGAAGCTTTCTTT. Translating gives CASSNPRSEAFF.

The DNA of the CDR3 is TGCAGTTCTCCGGGACAGACCTCGTCTGAAGCTTTCTTT. Translation: CSSPGQTSSEAFF. This rearrangement joins TRBV20-1 to TRBJ1-1; 7 bases align to TRBD1. V was pared by 8 bases and J by 6 bases, with 12 bases of the junction left unmatched. This CDR3 region has 13 residues. The germline CDR1 and CDR2 sequences are DFQATT and SNEGSKA (reference sequence).

The chain couples TRBV12-3 or TRBV12-4 to TRBJ1-5, with D possibly TRBD2 on 5 matching bases. The better agreement between TRBJ2-3 and the DNA end casts doubt on the J call. CDR3 length equals 12 residues. CDR3 DNA: TGTGCCAGCAGTTCGGACTTGGGTACGCAGTATTTT. Residues: CASSSDLGTQYF.

This clonotype appeared a few times. The gene calls are TRBV7-2 and TRBJ2-2, with no clear D. The ends were cut back, 5 bases at V and 8 bases at J, with 15 bases in the middle. There are 14 residues in the CDR3. Per germline, CDR1 SGHTA and CDR2 FQGNSA. The CDR3 loop is CASSGSYSTGELFF. In nucleotides, the CDR3 is TGTGCCAGCAGCGGAAGTTACTCCACGGGGGAGCTGTTTTTT.

On this clonotype: This could be a read error, since a much larger clone is one nucleotide away. For the CDR3, the DNA is TGCGCCAGCAGCTCGACAGGGGAAGTAGGCTACACCTTC. It specifies CASSSTGEVGYTF. V usage is TRBV5-1 and J usage is TRBJ1-2, with TRBD1 matching 8 bases. J lost 8 bases, V lost 3 bases, and 6 bases had no gene match. Germline CDR1 is SGHRS and CDR2 is YFSETQ. The CDR3 runs 13 residues.

Only a few counts were recorded for this clonotype. The chain carries TRBV7-9 and TRBJ1-1; 8 nucleotides line up with TRBD1. Germline CDR1 reads SEHNR; CDR2 reads FQNEAQ (reference sequence). The CDR3 contains 12 residues. Trimming took 5 bases from V and 7 from J; bases not matched to a gene: 3. CDR3 bases: TGTGCCAGCAGCGTAGGACAGGGTGAAGCTTTCTTT. Protein sequence: CASSVGQGEAFF.

The sample holds a few counts of this clonotype. The rearrangement links TRBV9 to TRBJ2-7, with D perhaps TRBD2 (5 bases). The CDR3 covers 13 residues. Trimming removed 4 bases at V and 5 bases at J, with 13 bases between. CDR1 and CDR2 (germline): SGDLS, YYNGEE. The CDR3 sequence is CASSLKAGDEQYF. The CDR3 nucleotides are TGTGCCAGCAGCTTAAAGGCGGGCGACGAGCAGTACTTC.

About this clonotype itself: A much larger clonotype is one base distant, so this may be a read error. V and J are TRBV10-3 and TRBJ1-1; a possible D gene is TRBD1 (5 bases). Germline values: CDR1 ENHRY, CDR2 SYGVKD. The CDR3 contains 14 residues. CDR3: CTISARVRDTEAFF. CDR3 sequence (DNA): TGTACCATCAGTGCGAGGGTCAGGGACACTGAAGCTTTCTTT.

J is TRBJ1-1 and V is TRBV12-3 or TRBV12-4; no reliable D call. This CDR3 comprises 13 residues. The germline V and J ends were trimmed by 6 bases and 6 bases, with 14 bases remaining between them. This CDR3 reads CASSFWALAEAFF. CDR3 DNA sequence: TGTGCCAGCAGCTTCTGGGCTCTCGCTGAAGCTTTCTTT.

The rearrangement uses TRBV20-1 and TRBJ2-5, with D possibly TRBD1 on 5 matching bases. CDR3 size: 13 residues. Germline V gene sequence: CDR1 DFQATT, CDR2 SNEGSKA (reference sequence). V gave up 6 bases and J gave up 4 bases, with 15 bases separating them. The CDR3 reads CSAPLGQGETQYF. Written as DNA, the CDR3 is TGCAGTGCCCCACTCGGTCAGGGAGAGACCCAGTACTTC.

This clonotype was observed once. A junction end diverges from the germline sequence, so it may reflect a read error. The chain employs TRBV24-1 and TRBJ1-4; a weak D match, TRBD1 (6 bases). This CDR3 region has 15 residues. CDR1 and CDR2 (germline): KGHDR, SFDVKD. The CDR3 protein is CATNDPGEGDEKLFF. CDR3 coding DNA: TGTGCCACCAATGATCCAGGGGAGGGGGATGAAAAACTGTTTTTT.

This clonotype was seen a handful of times. The V and J genes are TRBV7-9 and TRBJ2-5, with 9 bases lining up with TRBD1. The trim removed 6 bases at V and 5 bases at J, leaving 7 bases unmatched. The CDR3 totals 14 residues. Germline lookup yields CDR1 SEHNR and CDR2 FQNEAQ (reference sequence). The DNA of the CDR3 is TGTGCCAGCAGGCGCGGGACAGGGTGGGAGACCCAGTACTTC. It specifies CASRRGTGWETQYF.

V gene TRBV10-3 combines with J gene TRBJ2-7, with D perhaps TRBD1 (6 bases). The CDR3 totals 14 residues. Per the germline V gene, CDR1 is ENHRY and CDR2 is SYGVKD. Trimming removed 8 bases at V and 3 bases at J, with 17 bases between. The chain's CDR3 is CAIQDRAGDYEQYF. CDR3 DNA: TGTGCCATCCAGGATCGGGCAGGGGACTACGAGCAGTACTTC.

This chain links TRBV6-1 with TRBJ1-2; perhaps TRBD1 as D (6 bases). This CDR3 region has 15 residues. Per the germline V gene, CDR1 is MNHNS and CDR2 is SASEGT. V was cut by 3 bases and J by 3 bases, with 14 bases left in between. The CDR3: CASSDHRVEDYGYTF. The CDR3 DNA follows: TGTGCCAGCAGTGACCACAGGGTTGAGGACTATGGCTACACCTTC.

In the case of this clonotype: A read error is likely, as this CDR3 ends without the conserved phenylalanine or tryptophan. No DNA is shown, since the ends of the CDR3 on it are uncertain; the CDR3 is the one TCRdb lists. This chain uses TRBV2 with TRBJ2-7; TRBD2 was called by the table and not checked on the DNA. Including both end residues, the CDR3 is 10 amino acids long. The V gene's germline CDR1 is SNHLY and CDR2 FYNNEI. This chain's CDR3 is CAISETSGYT.

This clonotype was recorded at least ten times. CDR3 residues: CASSRHRTGGYEQYF. Written as DNA, the CDR3 is TGTGCCAGCAGCCGCCATAGGACAGGGGGTTATGAGCAGTACTTC. The V and J genes are TRBV7-8 and TRBJ2-7; TRBD1 agrees at 10 bases. V trimming: 5 bases; J trimming: 7 bases; junction bases outside the gene matches: 11. The germline CDR1 and CDR2 sequences are SGHVS and FQNEAQ. This CDR3 comprises 15 residues. The complete variable domain, with remaining parts taken from reference TRBV7-8 and TRBJ2-7, reads GAGVSQSPRYKVAKRGQDVALRCDPISGHVSLFWYQQALGQGPEFLTYFQNEAQLDKSGLPSDRFFAERPEGSVSTLKIQRTQQEDSAVYLCASSRHRTGGYEQYFGPGTRLTVT.

The V and J genes are TRBV7-3 and TRBJ2-7, with a possible D match to TRBD1 (6 bases). Germline-derived CDR1 and CDR2 are SGHTA and FQGTGA. Trimming pared 3 bases from V and 0 bases from J, leaving 15 bases between. This CDR3 has 16 amino acids. The CDR3 loop reads CASSFWGRRNSYEQYF. The CDR3 nucleotides read TGTGCCAGCAGCTTCTGGGGGCGAAGGAACTCCTACGAGCAGTACTTC.

This clonotype was seen a handful of times. This chain joins TRBV20-1 and TRBJ2-7, with TRBD2 identical over 11 bases. The ends lost 4 bases at V and 6 bases at J; junction bases unmatched: 8. The CDR3 covers 14 residues. Germline V gene lookup returns CDR1 DFQATT and CDR2 SNEGSKA (reference sequence). In DNA, the CDR3 is TGCAGTGCTACCGGGACTAGCGGAAAGGGCGAGCAGTACTTC. The encoded protein is CSATGTSGKGEQYF.

This clonotype came up a few times. The rearrangement joins TRBV10-3 to TRBJ1-1; the D is unclear. The V end lost 10 bases, the J end lost 1 base, and 13 bases lay between the germline ends. CDR1 ENHRY and CDR2 SYGVKD come from the germline V gene. There are 13 residues in the CDR3. CDR3 sequence: CASKDFTNTEAFF. CDR3 DNA: TGTGCCAGCAAGGATTTCACGAACACTGAAGCTTTCTTT.

The rearrangement links TRBV10-3 to TRBJ2-7, with D possibly being TRBD1 or TRBD2 (5 bases each). Per germline, CDR1 ENHRY and CDR2 SYGVKD. With 10 bases removed from V and 0 bases from J, the gap between germline ends came to 16 bases. The CDR3 is 14 amino acids. The CDR3 bases are TGTGCCAGCACCCCTTCGGGGACCTCCTACGAGCAGTACTTC. As protein: CASTPSGTSYEQYF.

The chain combines TRBV29-1 with TRBJ1-2; D is possibly TRBD1 (6 bases). CDR3 length equals 11 residues. Germline-derived CDR1 and CDR2 are SQVTM and ANQGSEA. Trimming removed 8 bases from V and 8 bases from J, with 15 bases in between. The CDR3 loop is CSLDQGRGYTF. The CDR3 DNA follows: TGCAGCTTGGATCAGGGGAGAGGCTACACCTTC.

The chain links TRBV19 to TRBJ2-2; D may be TRBD2 (5 bases). Trimming took off 1 base at V and 4 bases at J, with 7 bases between the two ends. In germline, CDR1 is LNHDA, CDR2 SQIVND (reference sequence). This CDR3 region has 14 residues. Here the CDR3 reads CASSIVEGTGELFF. The CDR3 region has the DNA TGTGCCAGTAGTATAGTAGAGGGCACCGGGGAGCTGTTTTTT.

This clonotype was observed a handful of times. The V and J genes are TRBV28 and TRBJ1-6; D is possibly TRBD1 (5 bases). This CDR3 comprises 14 residues. Germline V gene data show CDR1 as MDHEN and CDR2 as SYDVKM. The V and J ends lost 6 bases and 9 bases respectively, with 15 bases between them. The CDR3 spells CASRGAWWGSPLHF. CDR3 DNA: TGTGCCAGCAGAGGGGCCTGGTGGGGTTCACCCCTCCACTTT.

This chain uses TRBV20-1 with TRBJ2-2; TRBD1 might be the D (6 bases). Germline V gene lookup returns CDR1 DFQATT and CDR2 SNEGSKA (reference sequence). This CDR3 has 13 residues. Between the trimmed V and J ends, which lost 6 bases and 4 bases, there was a span of 12 bases. The CDR3 coding sequence is TGCAGTGCCTCTGAGGGGGTCACCGGGGAGCTGTTTTTT. It yields the protein CSASEGVTGELFF.